The T cell receptor (beta chain) described here comes from a study of T cell repertoires in cytomegalovirus infection. Across the whole study: Public TCR beta signatures were indicative of both CMV infection and a matching HLA type. Study findings and constraints: CMV carriers having the relevant HLA were flagged by cumulative public TCR beta family frequency. CMV-specific TCR beta clonotypes restricted by HLA-C were the ones dominating the ex vivo response.

In this sample, this clonotype turned up a few times. Antigen: not known. Between the trimmed V and J ends, which lost 3 bases and 8 bases, there was a span of 16 bases. This CDR3 has 14 residues. TCRdb reprocessed the reads via MiXCR and lists one record per CDR3 protein. The sample holds more than 650,000 distinct CDR3 sequences; 35% are singletons and the top ten take under 3%. The sequenced sample was PBMCs. The clonotype originates from a human donor in good health (CMV status not recorded). Some clones in this sample may be carry-over from other donors' samples. The chain combines TRBV12-3 or TRBV12-4 with TRBJ1-1; D remains ambiguous. Written as DNA, the CDR3 is TGTGCCAGCAGTTTCGCCCCTTGGCCGCCCGAAGCTTTCTTT. This translates into CASSFAPWPPEAFF.